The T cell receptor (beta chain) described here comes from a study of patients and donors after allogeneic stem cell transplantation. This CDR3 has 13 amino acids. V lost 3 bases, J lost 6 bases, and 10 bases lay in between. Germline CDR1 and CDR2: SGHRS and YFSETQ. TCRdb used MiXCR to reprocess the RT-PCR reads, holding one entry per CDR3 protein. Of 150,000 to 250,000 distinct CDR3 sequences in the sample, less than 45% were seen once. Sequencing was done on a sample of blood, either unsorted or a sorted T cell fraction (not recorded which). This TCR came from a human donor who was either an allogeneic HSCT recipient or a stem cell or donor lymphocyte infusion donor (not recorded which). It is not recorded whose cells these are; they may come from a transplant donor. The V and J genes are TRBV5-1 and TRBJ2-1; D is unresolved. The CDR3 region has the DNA TGCGCCAGCAGCTCTGGACCTATCAATGAGCAGTTCTTC. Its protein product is CASSSGPINEQFF.